Listed below are T cell receptor beta chains from one sample, sequenced in a study of human T cells and chemical hapten exposure. TCRdb called the RACE reads again in MiXCR, with one record for every CDR3 protein. The sample shows about 54,000 distinct CDR3 sequences, 9.5% to 10% of them seen only once. The sequenced sample was whole blood, obtained in connection with sensitization to the hapten diphenylcyclopropenone (DPC). The receptors shown here come from a woman aged 45 to 65 with alopecia areata. Some clones in this sample may be carry-over from other donors' samples. Each CDR3 is given with its conserved first and last residue. The D gene is left open where the match is weak. Clone size is shown for a subset of rows, as once, few, many or a class of expanded clone.

d_call: TRBD1; v_call: TRBV6-2/TRBV6-3; clone_size: many; j_call: TRBJ1-5; cdr3_aa: CASSPTGVNQPQHF; cdr3_nt: TGTGCCAGCAGCCCGACAGGGGTCAATCAGCCCCAGCATTTT
d_call: -; v_call: TRBV11-3; clone_size: -; j_call: TRBJ2-1; cdr3_aa: CASSLDFSSYNEQFF; cdr3_nt: TGTGCCAGCAGCTTGGACTTCAGCTCCTACAATGAGCAGTTCTTC
d_call: -; v_call: TRBV28; clone_size: -; j_call: TRBJ1-3; cdr3_aa: CASSSGGGGNTIYF; cdr3_nt: TGTGCCAGCAGTTCCGGGGGAGGTGGAAACACCATATATTTT
d_call: -; v_call: TRBV10-2; clone_size: few; j_call: TRBJ1-1; cdr3_aa: CASSGSRTGKITEAFF; cdr3_nt: TGCGCCAGCAGTGGGTCAAGGACGGGCAAGATCACTGAAGCTTTCTTT
d_call: -; v_call: TRBV5-4; clone_size: -; j_call: TRBJ2-1; cdr3_aa: CASQQKIETNAREQFF; cdr3_nt: TGTGCCAGCCAGCAGAAGATTGAGACTAACGCTCGGGAGCAGTTCTTC
d_call: TRBD2; v_call: TRBV20-1; clone_size: many; j_call: TRBJ2-4; cdr3_aa: CSATPSGGDIQYF; cdr3_nt: TGCAGTGCAACCCCTAGCGGGGGGGACATTCAGTACTTC
d_call: TRBD2; v_call: TRBV2; clone_size: -; j_call: TRBJ2-3; cdr3_aa: CASSPGGALDTQYF; cdr3_nt: TGTGCCAGCAGCCCCGGGGGGGCCTTAGATACGCAGTATTTT
d_call: -; v_call: TRBV7-9; clone_size: many; j_call: TRBJ2-3; cdr3_aa: CASSYRRPSTDTQYF; cdr3_nt: TGTGCCAGCAGCTACAGAAGGCCTAGCACAGATACGCAGTATTTT
d_call: -; v_call: TRBV10-1; clone_size: -; j_call: TRBJ1-6; cdr3_aa: CASSWDYNSPLHF; cdr3_nt: TGCGCCAGCAGTTGGGACTATAATTCACCCCTCCACTTT
d_call: TRBD1; v_call: TRBV11-2; clone_size: many; j_call: TRBJ2-7; cdr3_aa: CASSPGQGSEQYF; cdr3_nt: TGTGCCAGCAGTCCGGGACAGGGGTCCGAGCAGTACTTC
d_call: -; v_call: TRBV6-6; clone_size: -; j_call: TRBJ2-7; cdr3_aa: CASSYSSGTGLYEQYF; cdr3_nt: TGTGCCAGCAGTTACTCCTCCGGAACAGGTCTCTACGAGCAGTACTTC
d_call: TRBD1; v_call: TRBV28; clone_size: -; j_call: TRBJ2-3; cdr3_aa: CASSLGDRASNTQYF; cdr3_nt: TGTGCCAGCAGTTTAGGGGACAGGGCCTCAAATACGCAGTATTTT
d_call: -; v_call: TRBV27; clone_size: few; j_call: TRBJ1-1; cdr3_aa: CASSFDRYIEAFF; cdr3_nt: TGTGCCAGCAGTTTTGACAGATACATAGAAGCTTTCTTT
d_call: TRBD2; v_call: TRBV28; clone_size: few; j_call: TRBJ2-7; cdr3_aa: CASSLPSGLSYEQYF; cdr3_nt: TGTGCCAGCAGTTTACCTAGCGGACTCTCCTACGAGCAGTACTTC
d_call: -; v_call: TRBV7-8; clone_size: many; j_call: TRBJ2-3; cdr3_aa: CASSFEGFFWTDTQYF; cdr3_nt: TGTGCCAGCAGCTTCGAGGGGTTTTTTTGGACAGATACGCAGTATTTT
d_call: -; v_call: TRBV2; clone_size: -; j_call: TRBJ2-6; cdr3_aa: CASHAGIGANVLTF; cdr3_nt: TGTGCCAGCCACGCGGGGATTGGGGCCAACGTCCTGACTTTC
d_call: -; v_call: TRBV7-9; clone_size: -; j_call: TRBJ2-1; cdr3_aa: CASSLGTANEQFF; cdr3_nt: TGTGCCAGCAGCTTAGGGACAGCTAATGAGCAGTTCTTC
d_call: -; v_call: TRBV11-2; clone_size: -; j_call: TRBJ2-3; cdr3_aa: CASSPPGVNTQYF; cdr3_nt: TGTGCCAGCAGCCCACCTGGGGTTAATACGCAGTATTTT
d_call: -; v_call: TRBV7-2; clone_size: -; j_call: TRBJ2-2; cdr3_aa: CASSLVPWVRGELFF; cdr3_nt: TGTGCCAGCAGCTTAGTCCCGTGGGTCCGCGGGGAGCTGTTTTTT